Listed below are T cell receptor beta chains from one sample, sequenced in a study of T cells after yellow fever vaccination. TCRdb processed the 5' RACE reads anew with MiXCR; each CDR3 protein has one entry. The sample contains about 320,000 distinct CDR3 sequences, 9.5% to 12% of which appear only once. The specimen comprised CD4+ T cells sorted from PBMCs, sampled 45 days after the yellow fever booster vaccination. The origin of the receptors is a man aged 18 to 30 who received the YFV17D yellow fever vaccine. The conserved cysteine and the conserved F or W are not part of the CDR3 here. The D gene is left open where the match is weak.

J gene,V gene,D gene,CDR3 length,CDR3 protein
TRBJ1-5,TRBV3-1,-,13,ASSQGDREVQPQH
TRBJ1-6,TRBV11-2,-,11,ASSLDYSSPLH
TRBJ2-3,TRBV7-8,TRBD1,10,ASSPVGQGLL
TRBJ2-1,TRBV5-1,TRBD2,13,ASSLAVSGGGEQF
TRBJ2-1,TRBV28,-,9,ASRVYNEQF
TRBJ1-5,TRBV19,TRBD1,11,ASSIRGGQPQH
TRBJ2-2,TRBV5-1,-,13,ASSDRGGNTGELF
TRBJ1-1,TRBV28,TRBD1,15,ASSFIPGTGGGTEAF
TRBJ2-3,TRBV5-1,-,12,ASRDAGGSDTQY
TRBJ1-6,TRBV3-1,-,13,ASSQSETGNSPLH
TRBJ1-5,TRBV2,-,9,ASGLNQPQH
TRBJ1-5,TRBV13,-,14,DSSSTALGSDQPQH
TRBJ1-2,TRBV5-6,-,13,ASSAVPQGTYGYT
TRBJ2-3,TRBV12-3/TRBV12-4,TRBD2,13,ASRTSAASTDTQY
TRBJ2-2,TRBV15,-,12,ATSRLGDTGELF
TRBJ2-3,TRBV4-3,-,15,ASSQAPAGNPTDTQY
TRBJ2-5,TRBV29-1,TRBD1,13,SVENNRGSGVTQY
TRBJ2-5,TRBV20-1,TRBD2,14,SARDVTSGGEETQY
TRBJ2-4,TRBV29-1,-,10,SALTGTNIQY
TRBJ2-1,TRBV5-1,-,15,ASSLGQGSSSYNEQF
TRBJ2-1,TRBV7-2,TRBD2,11,ASSSGLINEQF
TRBJ1-3,TRBV4-1,-,12,ASSPRSSGNTIY